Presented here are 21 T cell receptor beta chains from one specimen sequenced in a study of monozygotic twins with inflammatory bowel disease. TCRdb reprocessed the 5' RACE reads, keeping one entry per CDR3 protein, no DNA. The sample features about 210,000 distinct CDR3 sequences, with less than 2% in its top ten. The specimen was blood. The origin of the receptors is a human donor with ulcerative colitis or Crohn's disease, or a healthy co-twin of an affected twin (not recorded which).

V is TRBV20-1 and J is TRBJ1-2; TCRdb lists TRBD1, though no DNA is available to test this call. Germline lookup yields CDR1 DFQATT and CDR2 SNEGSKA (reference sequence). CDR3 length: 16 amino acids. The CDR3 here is CSARDTGQGVSYGYTF.

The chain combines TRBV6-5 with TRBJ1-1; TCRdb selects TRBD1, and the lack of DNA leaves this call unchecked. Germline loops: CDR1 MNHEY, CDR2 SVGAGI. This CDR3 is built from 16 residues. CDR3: CASSSYTGGSGTEAFF.

The CDR3 loop reads CASSLISGGWGNSPLHF. V usage is TRBV12-3 or TRBV12-4 and J usage is TRBJ1-6; the TRBD1 assignment by TCRdb is unverifiable without DNA. This CDR3 spans 17 amino acids.

The CDR3 sequence: CSARAGTRNKNIQYF. This chain joins TRBV20-1 and TRBJ2-4; TCRdb picks TRBD2, but there is no DNA to check that call. The CDR3 has 15 amino acids. Per germline, CDR1 DFQATT and CDR2 SNEGSKA (reference sequence).

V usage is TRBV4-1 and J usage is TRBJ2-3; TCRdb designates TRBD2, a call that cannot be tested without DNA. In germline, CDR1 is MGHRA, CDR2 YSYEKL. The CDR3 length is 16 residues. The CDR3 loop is CASSPQLAGHTDTQYF.

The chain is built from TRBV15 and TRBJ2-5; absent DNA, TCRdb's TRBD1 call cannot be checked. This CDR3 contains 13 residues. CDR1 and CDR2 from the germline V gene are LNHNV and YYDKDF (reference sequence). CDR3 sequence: CATQKGARETQYF.

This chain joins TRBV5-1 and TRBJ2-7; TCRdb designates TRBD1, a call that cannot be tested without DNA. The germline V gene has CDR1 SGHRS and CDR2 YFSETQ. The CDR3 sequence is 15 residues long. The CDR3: CASSLGPGRYYEQYF.

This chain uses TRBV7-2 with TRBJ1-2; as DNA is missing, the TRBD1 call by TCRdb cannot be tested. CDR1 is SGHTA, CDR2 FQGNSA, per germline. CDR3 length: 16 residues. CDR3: CASSLEARGSGYGYTF.

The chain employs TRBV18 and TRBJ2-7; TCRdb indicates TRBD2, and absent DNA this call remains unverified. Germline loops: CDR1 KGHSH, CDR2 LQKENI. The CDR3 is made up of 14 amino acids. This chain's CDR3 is CASSPLGEGTEQYF.

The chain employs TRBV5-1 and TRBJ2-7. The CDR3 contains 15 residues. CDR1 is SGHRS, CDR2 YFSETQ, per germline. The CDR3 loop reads CASTVAGDSSYEQYF. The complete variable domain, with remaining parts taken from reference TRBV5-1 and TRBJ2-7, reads KAGVTQTPRYLIKTRGQQVTLSCSPISGHRSVSWYQQTPGQGLQFLFEYFSETQRNKGNFPGRFSGRQFSNSRSEMNVSTLELGDSALYLCASTVAGDSSYEQYFGPGTRLTVT.

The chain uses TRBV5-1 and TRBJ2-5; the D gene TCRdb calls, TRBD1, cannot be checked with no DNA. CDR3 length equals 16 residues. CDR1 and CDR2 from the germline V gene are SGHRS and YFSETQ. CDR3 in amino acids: CASSPKGQGRSETQYF.

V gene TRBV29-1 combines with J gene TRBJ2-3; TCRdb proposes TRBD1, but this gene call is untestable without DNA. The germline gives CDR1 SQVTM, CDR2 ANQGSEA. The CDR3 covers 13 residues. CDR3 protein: CSAAPRITDTQYF.

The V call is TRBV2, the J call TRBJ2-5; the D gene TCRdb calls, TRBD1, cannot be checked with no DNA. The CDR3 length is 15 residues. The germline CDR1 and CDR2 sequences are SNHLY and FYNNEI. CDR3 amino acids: CASSIIGGGQETQYF. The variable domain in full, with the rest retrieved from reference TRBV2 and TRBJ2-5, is EPEVTQTPSHQVTQMGQEVILRCVPISNHLYFYWYRQILGQKVEFLVSFYNNEISEKSEIFDDQFSVERPDGSNFTLKIRSTKLEDSAMYFCASSIIGGGQETQYFGPGTRLLVL.

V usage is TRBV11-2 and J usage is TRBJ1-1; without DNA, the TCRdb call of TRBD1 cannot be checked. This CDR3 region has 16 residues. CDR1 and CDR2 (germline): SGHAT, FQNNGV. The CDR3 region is CASSRQKDRANTEAFF. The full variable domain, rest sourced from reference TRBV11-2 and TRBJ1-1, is EAGVAQSPRYKIIEKRQSVAFWCNPISGHATLYWYQQILGQGPKLLIQFQNNGVVDDSQLPKDRFSAERLKGVDSTLKIQPAKLEDSAVYLCASSRQKDRANTEAFFGQGTRLTVV.

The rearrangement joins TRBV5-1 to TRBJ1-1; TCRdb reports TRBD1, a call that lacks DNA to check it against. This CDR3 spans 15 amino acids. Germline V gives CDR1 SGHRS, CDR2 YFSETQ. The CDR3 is CASSLQGARYTEAFF.

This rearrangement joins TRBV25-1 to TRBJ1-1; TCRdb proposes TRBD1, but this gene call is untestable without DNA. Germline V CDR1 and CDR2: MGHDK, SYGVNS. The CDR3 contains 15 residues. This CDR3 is CASSEGAGWNTEAFF.

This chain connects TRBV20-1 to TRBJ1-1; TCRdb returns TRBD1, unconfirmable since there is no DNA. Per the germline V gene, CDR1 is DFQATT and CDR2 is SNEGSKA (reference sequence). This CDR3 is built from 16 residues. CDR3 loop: CSARDLTGTSNTEAFF.

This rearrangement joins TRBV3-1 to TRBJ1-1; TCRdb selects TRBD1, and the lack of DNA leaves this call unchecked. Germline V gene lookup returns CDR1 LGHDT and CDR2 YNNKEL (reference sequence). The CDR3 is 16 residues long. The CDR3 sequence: CASSQVLGGRNTEAFF.

CDR3 region: CASSKRSGDTDTQYF. The V call is TRBV9, the J call TRBJ2-3; TCRdb picks TRBD1, but there is no DNA to check that call. The CDR3 is made up of 15 amino acids. The germline V gene encodes CDR1 SGDLS and CDR2 YYNGEE.

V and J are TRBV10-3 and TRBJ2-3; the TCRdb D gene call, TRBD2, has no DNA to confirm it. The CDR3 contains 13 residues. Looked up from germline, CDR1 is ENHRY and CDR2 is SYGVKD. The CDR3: CAISAGKADTQYF.

This CDR3 reads CASSPVVDRGRYNSPLHF. The V gene is TRBV11-1, the J gene TRBJ1-6; the TCRdb call, TRBD1, lacks DNA for checking. The CDR3 runs to 18 residues. The germline V gene has CDR1 SGHAT and CDR2 FQDESV (reference sequence).